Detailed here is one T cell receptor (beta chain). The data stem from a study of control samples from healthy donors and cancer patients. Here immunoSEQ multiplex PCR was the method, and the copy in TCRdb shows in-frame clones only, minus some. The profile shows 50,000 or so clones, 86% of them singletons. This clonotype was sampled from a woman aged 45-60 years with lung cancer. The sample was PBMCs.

The CDR3 protein is CASSQGTESTDTQYF. DNA of the CDR3: TGCGCCAGCAGCCAAGGGACTGAAAGCACAGATACGCAGTATTTT. The chain links TRBV4-1 to TRBJ2-3; tentatively, D is TRBD2 (5 bases). Germline CDR1 and CDR2: MGHRA and YSYEKL. Trimming removed 1 base at V and 0 bases at J, with 8 bases between. The CDR3 loop spans 15 amino acids.